This record looks at one T cell receptor (delta chain) sequence and its context. TCRdb's protein, taken from a much larger clone, differs from this DNA's translation at residue 18, likely owing to a read error; the protein displayed comes from the DNA. This entry belongs to a study of γδ T cells in repeated Plasmodium falciparum infection. Study as a whole: Malian children with intense seasonal malaria exposure were compared with matched Australian children.

There are 23 residues in the CDR3. With 0 bases removed from V and 3 bases from J, the gap between germline ends came to 35 bases. Germline lookup yields CDR1 TSWWSYY and CDR2 QGS. TCRdb reapplied CATT to the multiplex PCR reads. The sample lists roughly 86,000 delta-chain clones; over 1.1% were seen once. Gammadelta T cells were flow-sorted from PBMC into Vgamma9/Vdelta2+ and Vdelta2-negative populations for bulk analysis. Source material: gamma-delta T cells from blood. The receptor was derived from a pool of human donors (malaria-infected and uninfected, not separated). The rearrangement links TRDV1 to TRDJ1, with D possibly being TRDD3 (9 bases). The CDR3 region is CALGELGGLPKRYWGKYADKLIF. CDR3 sequence (DNA): TGTGCTCTTGGGGAACTAGGAGGCCTTCCTAAACGATACTGGGGGAAGTACGCCGATAAACTCATCTTT.